Following are 19 T cell receptor beta chains from one sample sequenced in a study of blood T cell repertoires in COVID-19 (dated by TCRdb to about 2020). Libraries were constructed by the immunoSEQ multiplex PCR assay. Held by TCRdb, this immuneACCESS table contains in-frame sequences only and omits some clones. Under half of the omission traces to an unresolved V gene where checked; the cause of the rest is unknown. The sample table contains 90,000 to 130,000 clones; only one count was recorded for nearly 80% of them. Around 16% of the sample lies in the top ten. Sequenced material: peripheral blood. The receptors were gathered from a woman of 80 years or more with active or convalescent COVID-19.

The chain links TRBV6-2 or TRBV6-3 to TRBJ2-5; possible D gene TRBD1, 5 bases. The CDR3 is 15 amino acids. Per germline, CDR1 MNHEY and CDR2 SVGEGT. V dropped 5 bases and J dropped 5 bases, with 18 bases sitting between them. In nucleotides, the CDR3 is TGTGCCAGCAGTCGACCTTCAGGGCCCCGGGAGACCCAGTACTTC. Its protein is CASSRPSGPRETQYF.

J is TRBJ2-7 and V is TRBV6-6, with a weak D call TRBD2 (6 bases). CDR3 length equals 14 residues. Germline CDR1 is MNHNY and CDR2 is SVGAGI (reference sequence). The V gene lost 3 bases and the J gene lost 3 bases, with 12 bases spanning the gap. The DNA of the CDR3 is TGTGCCAGCAGTTATCCGGGAGCGGGCTACGAGCAGTACTTC. Translating it yields CASSYPGAGYEQYF.

This clone has only one observation. V is TRBV2 and J is TRBJ1-2; D uncertain. V lost 5 bases, J lost 8 bases, and 9 bases lay in between. The CDR3 is 11 residues long. Germline CDR1 is SNHLY and CDR2 is FYNNEI. This CDR3 reads CASSPSVGYTF. The CDR3, as DNA: TGTGCCAGCAGTCCGTCAGTGGGCTACACCTTC.

This CDR3 reads CASSLVWTGTEQFF. The CDR3 DNA is TGCGCCAGCAGCTTGGTTTGGACAGGGACTGAGCAGTTCTTC. The chain joins TRBV5-1 to TRBJ2-1, with TRBD1 matching 8 bases. Germline V gives CDR1 SGHRS, CDR2 YFSETQ. The V and J ends lost 0 bases and 9 bases, in that order; junction bases with no gene match: 5. This CDR3 spans 14 amino acids. Filled out from reference TRBV5-1 and TRBJ2-1, the complete variable domain reads KAGVTQTPRYLIKTRGQQVTLSCSPISGHRSVSWYQQTPGQGLQFLFEYFSETQRNKGNFPGRFSGRQFSNSRSEMNVSTLELGDSALYLCASSLVWTGTEQFFGPGTRLTVL.

The CDR3: CSASFAGGLADTQYF. Here the CDR3 DNA reads TGCAGTGCTAGTTTTGCGGGAGGGCTCGCAGATACGCAGTATTTT. V usage is TRBV20-1 and J usage is TRBJ2-3, with 9 positions matching TRBD2. This CDR3 contains 15 residues. The J segment lost 4 bases and the V segment lost 3 bases, leaving 8 bases of the junction unmatched. Germline V CDR1 and CDR2: DFQATT, SNEGSKA (reference sequence).

This chain joins TRBV3-1 (or the pseudogene TRBV3-2) and TRBJ2-7; 9 nucleotides match TRBD2. CDR1 is LGHDT and CDR2 is YNNKEL in the germline V gene (reference sequence). CDR3 length: 16 residues. V lost 2 bases to trimming and J lost 0 bases; unmatched junction nucleotides: 5. This CDR3 is CASSQSSGISSYEQYF. The CDR3 DNA reads TGTGCCAGCAGCCAATCTAGCGGGATTAGCTCCTACGAGCAGTACTTC.

The chain has TRBV2 and TRBJ1-2; the D gene is possibly TRBD1 (5 bases). Looked up from germline, CDR1 is SNHLY and CDR2 is FYNNEI. V was trimmed by 10 bases and J by 5 bases, leaving 17 bases between them. The CDR3 extends over 13 amino acids. The CDR3 region is CATAGLAGYGYTF. The CDR3 DNA is TGTGCCACCGCGGGGCTAGCCGGATATGGCTACACCTTC.

The J gene is TRBJ2-1, the V gene TRBV5-1, with 8 bases aligning to TRBD2. The V gene end was trimmed by 4 bases and the J gene end by 0 bases; junction bases not matched to a gene: 6. The CDR3 totals 16 residues. CDR1 is SGHRS and CDR2 is YFSETQ in the germline V gene. CDR3 DNA sequence: TGCGCCAGCAGCGTGACTAGCGCGCGCTCCTACAATGAGCAGTTCTTC. This encodes CASSVTSARSYNEQFF.

The V call is TRBV28, the J call TRBJ1-1; 7 bases line up with TRBD1. The junction had 1 base not matched to a gene; V was cut back by 2 bases and J by 7 bases. The CDR3 has 12 amino acids. Germline values: CDR1 MDHEN, CDR2 SYDVKM. Here the CDR3 reads CASSLRQGEAFF. The DNA for the CDR3 is TGTGCCAGCAGTTTAAGACAGGGTGAAGCTTTCTTT.

The V and J genes are TRBV5-6 and TRBJ1-1; no definite D call. Germline V gene data show CDR1 as SGHDT and CDR2 as YYEEEE. V was cut by 2 bases and J by 1 base, with 6 bases left in between. This CDR3 comprises 13 residues. In DNA, the CDR3 is TGTGCCAGCAGCTTAACATGGAACACTGAAGCTTTCTTT. Its translation: CASSLTWNTEAFF.

The chain uses TRBV2 and TRBJ2-1; 9 bases fit TRBD2. This CDR3 is 15 amino acids long. The germline CDR1 and CDR2 sequences are SNHLY and FYNNEI. The V segment lost 4 bases and the J segment 6 bases; nucleotides outside the gene matches: 7. The CDR3 nucleotides read TGTGCCAGCAGTGGTTTGCTAGCGGGACTCAATGAGCAGTTCTTC. Protein product: CASSGLLAGLNEQFF.

The rearrangement links TRBV5-1 to TRBJ1-2; D not resolved. There are 13 residues in the CDR3. Between the trimmed V and J ends, which lost 2 bases and 2 bases, there was a span of 7 bases. CDR1 is SGHRS and CDR2 is YFSETQ in the germline V gene. CDR3 residues: CASSLAANYGYTF. Written as DNA, the CDR3 is TGCGCCAGCAGCTTAGCCGCGAACTATGGCTACACCTTC.

The V gene is TRBV10-3, the J gene TRBJ1-1; no reliable D call. Germline V gene lookup returns CDR1 ENHRY and CDR2 SYGVKD. The CDR3 has 14 residues. Trimming removed 0 bases from V and 11 bases from J, with 16 bases in between. The CDR3 reads CAISESDGEAEAFF. The CDR3 region has the DNA TGTGCCATCAGTGAGTCGGACGGGGAGGCGGAGGCTTTCTTT.

The J gene is TRBJ2-7, the V gene TRBV5-6, with D possibly TRBD1 on 6 matching bases. This CDR3 spans 13 amino acids. Germline CDR1 SGHDT, CDR2 YYEEEE. The ends were cut back, 4 bases at V and 1 base at J, with 9 bases in the middle. CDR3 sequence: CASSQDSSYEQYF. The CDR3 DNA is TGTGCCAGCAGCCAGGACAGTTCCTACGAGCAGTACTTC.

In this sample, this clone turned up a few times. The rearrangement joins TRBV21-1 to TRBJ2-3; whether TRBD2, the table's D call, matches the DNA was not checked. TRBV21-1 is a documented pseudogene. This CDR3 contains 18 residues. The CDR3 loop reads CASSKFGTSGPSTDTQYF. CDR3 coding DNA: TGTGCCAGCAGCAAATTTGGGACTAGCGGGCCTAGCACAGATACGCAGTATTTT.

V is TRBV12-3 or TRBV12-4 and J is TRBJ1-2; D is unresolved. The CDR3 extends over 13 amino acids. The V end lost 1 base, the J end lost 7 bases, and 10 bases lay between the germline ends. Here the CDR3 reads CASSLDRTGGYTF. The CDR3 DNA sequence: TGTGCCAGCAGTTTAGACAGAACTGGTGGCTACACCTTC.

The chain is built from TRBV7-8 and TRBJ1-6; possibly TRBD1 for D (6 bases). This CDR3 has 13 residues. With 3 bases removed from V and 8 bases from J, the gap between germline ends came to 8 bases. The V gene's germline CDR1 is SGHVS and CDR2 FQNEAQ. The DNA of the CDR3 is TGTGCCAGCAGCTTCCCAGGGGATTCACCCCTCCACTTT. The encoded protein is CASSFPGDSPLHF.

This chain joins TRBV2 and TRBJ2-1, with 9 bases matching TRBD2. Per germline, CDR1 SNHLY and CDR2 FYNNEI. With V trimmed by 3 bases and J by 2 bases, 2 bases remained unmatched. CDR3 length: 15 residues. The CDR3 sequence: CASSDASGTYNEQFF. DNA for the CDR3: TGTGCCAGCAGTGACGCTAGCGGGACCTACAATGAGCAGTTCTTC.

This chain links TRBV7-2 with TRBJ1-6, with unresolved D. Trimming removed 11 bases at V and 0 bases at J, with 8 bases between. This CDR3 is built from 13 residues. CDR1 SGHTA and CDR2 FQGNSA come from the germline V gene. CDR3 amino acids: CASEFSYNSPLHF. As DNA, the CDR3 is TGTGCCTCGGAGTTCTCCTATAATTCACCCCTCCACTTT.